This T cell receptor beta chain was documented in a study of shared clonotypes between healthy human individuals. Overall study results and limits: The sharing of 5% to 6.5% of naive CD4 clonotypes was seen across a handful of donors. Against clonotypes common to all four donors, non-shared ones had lower generation probabilities.

Running of the assay took place at deep level. Genomic DNA from each subset was divided evenly over several immunoSEQ plates. Sequenced by immunoSEQ multiplex PCR; TCRdb stores in-frame clones only, minus some. The sample has some 2,100,000 clones, almost 96% seen once; the top ten hold approximately 0.13%. A single count supports this clone. Its antigen is unknown. The CDR3 is 15 residues long. Germline V gene sequence: CDR1 SEHNR, CDR2 FQNEAQ (reference sequence). Trimming cost V 6 bases and J 12 bases, with 26 bases left between them. This sequence joins TRBV7-9 and TRBJ1-2, with a weak D call TRBD1 (6 bases). The origin of this receptor is a man aged 18 to 29 in good health. Sequenced material: naive CD4+ T cells sorted from blood. Noted subset: CD45RA+ positively selected. In DNA, the CDR3 is TGTGCCAGCAGTAATGTCGCCGGGGGGCAGGGACCACACACCTTC. This encodes CASSNVAGGQGPHTF.